The rows below give T cell receptor beta chains drawn from one sample of a study of identical twins. TCRdb recomputed calls from the 5' RACE reads with MiXCR, one row per CDR3 protein. The table has under 250,000 distinct CDR3 sequences, 9.5% to 15% seen once. These data also formed part of another study, on yellow fever vaccine responses in identical twins.

Specimen: memory (CD45RO+) T cells sorted from blood. The receptor source for this set is a woman between 18 and 29 years old in good health. Each CDR3 is given with its conserved first and last residue. Each record gives: D gene, clone size, CDR3 length, V gene, J gene, CDR3 protein, CDR3 DNA. D genes are given only for firm matches. Size values are once, few and many counts, or a class for expanded clones, and some rows have none.

TRBD1,.,12,TRBV6-6,TRBJ2-7,CASSRDRAEQYF,TGTGCCAGCAGTAGGGACAGGGCCGAGCAGTACTTC
.,many,14,TRBV28,TRBJ2-7,CASSSPAGLSEQYF,TGTGCCAGCAGTTCCCCAGCCGGTCTTTCCGAGCAGTACTTC
TRBD2,few,18,TRBV6-2/TRBV6-3,TRBJ2-1,CASTPAIAGGFSYNEQFF,TGTGCCAGCACCCCCGCGATTGCGGGAGGGTTCTCCTACAATGAGCAGTTCTTC
.,few,15,TRBV20-1,TRBJ1-6,CSARTNQVYNSPLHF,TGCAGTGCTAGAACAAATCAAGTCTATAATTCACCCCTCCACTTT
.,many,14,TRBV5-1,TRBJ2-2,CASSLSRGSGELFF,TGCGCCAGCAGCTTGTCGCGGGGATCTGGGGAGCTGTTTTTT
.,.,13,TRBV12-3/TRBV12-4,TRBJ2-3,CASSLTTTDTQYF,TGTGCCAGCAGTTTAACCACCACAGATACGCAGTATTTT
.,.,15,TRBV12-3/TRBV12-4,TRBJ2-7,CASSSSAGRPYEQYF,TGTGCCAGCAGTTCGAGTGCAGGGAGGCCCTACGAGCAGTACTTC
TRBD1,few,14,TRBV20-1,TRBJ2-1,CSAQGTGEWDEQFF,TGCAGTGCCCAAGGGACAGGGGAGTGGGATGAGCAGTTCTTC
.,few,10,TRBV6-1,TRBJ2-7,CASRTYEQYF,TGTGCCAGCAGAACCTACGAGCAGTACTTC
TRBD2,.,18,TRBV18,TRBJ2-2,CASSPSRTSGGNTGELFF,TGTGCCAGCTCACCCTCCCGGACTAGCGGAGGGAACACCGGGGAGCTGTTTTTT
TRBD1,many,14,TRBV14,TRBJ2-4,CASSRRQGANIQYF,TGTGCCAGCAGCCGAAGACAGGGGGCGAACATTCAGTACTTC
.,.,14,TRBV11-2,TRBJ2-5,CASSFLGQGETQYF,TGTGCCAGCAGCTTCCTCGGTCAGGGTGAGACCCAGTACTTC
TRBD1,.,15,TRBV12-3/TRBV12-4,TRBJ2-7,CASRPEQGLSYEQYF,TGTGCCAGCAGGCCCGAACAGGGGTTGTCCTACGAGCAGTACTTC
.,.,14,TRBV3-1,TRBJ2-4,CASSQKIAKNIQYF,TGTGCCAGCAGCCAGAAGATAGCCAAAAACATTCAGTACTTC
TRBD2,many,15,TRBV12-3/TRBV12-4,TRBJ2-1,CASSSQAGGLNEQFF,TGTGCCAGCAGTTCCCAAGCGGGGGGGCTTAATGAGCAGTTCTTC
TRBD2,.,12,TRBV20-1,TRBJ2-7,CSASGTINEQYF,TGCAGTGCTAGCGGGACTATTAACGAGCAGTACTTC
TRBD1,few,16,TRBV12-3/TRBV12-4,TRBJ2-3,CASSYRDRGSTDTQYF,TGTGCCAGCAGTTACCGGGACAGGGGTAGCACAGATACGCAGTATTTT
.,many,15,TRBV12-3/TRBV12-4,TRBJ2-3,CASSTGTVNTDTQYF,TGTGCCAGCAGTACCGGGACTGTGAACACAGATACGCAGTATTTT
.,.,14,TRBV20-1,TRBJ2-5,CSANVPGGGETQYF,TGCAGTGCTAACGTCCCGGGCGGAGGGGAGACCCAGTACTTC
.,.,11,TRBV20-1,TRBJ2-1,CSTNRVNEQFF,TGCAGTACCAATAGAGTCAATGAGCAGTTCTTC
TRBD2,many,13,TRBV12-3/TRBV12-4,TRBJ2-3,CAIAGVSTDTQYF,TGTGCCATAGCGGGGGTCAGCACAGATACGCAGTATTTT
.,.,12,TRBV2,TRBJ2-7,CASSDSYYEQYF,TGTGCCAGCAGTGACTCGTACTACGAGCAGTACTTC
TRBD2,many,15,TRBV29-1,TRBJ2-1,CSVEKGAGGLHEQFF,TGCAGCGTTGAAAAGGGAGCGGGAGGGCTGCACGAGCAGTTCTTC
.,few,13,TRBV20-1,TRBJ1-1,CSARGLGMGEAFF,TGCAGTGCTAGAGGTTTGGGCATGGGTGAAGCTTTCTTT
TRBD1,few,15,TRBV11-3,TRBJ2-1,CASSLGDSSYNEQFF,TGTGCCAGCAGCTTAGGGGACAGCTCCTACAATGAGCAGTTCTTC
.,many,14,TRBV12-3/TRBV12-4,TRBJ2-7,CASSLANRVYEQYF,TGTGCCAGCAGTTTAGCCAACAGGGTCTACGAGCAGTACTTC
.,.,13,TRBV9,TRBJ1-6,CASSGGTPSTLHF,TGTGCCAGCAGCGGTGGGACTCCATCCACCCTCCACTTT
.,few,15,TRBV6-2/TRBV6-3,TRBJ1-1,CASSYGGVRDTEAFF,TGTGCCAGCAGTTACGGAGGGGTCCGGGACACTGAAGCTTTCTTT
TRBD2,few,14,TRBV30,TRBJ2-7,CAWRTGLGRAEQYF,TGTGCCTGGAGAACGGGACTAGGGAGGGCCGAGCAGTACTTC
.,.,20,TRBV20-1,TRBJ2-7,CSASTLFGSQQQLSSYEQYF,TGCAGTGCTTCAACCCTTTTTGGCTCCCAACAACAATTAAGCTCCTACGAGCAGTACTTC
.,many,14,TRBV4-1,TRBJ2-1,CASSQDPRSDGQFF,TGCGCCAGCAGCCAAGATCCGCGCTCCGACGGGCAGTTCTTC
TRBD2,.,14,TRBV24-1,TRBJ2-3,CATSGPAGPDTQYF,TGTGCCACCAGTGGGCCAGCGGGGCCAGATACGCAGTATTTT
TRBD1,many,15,TRBV6-2/TRBV6-3,TRBJ1-4,CASSTGDRETEKLFF,TGTGCCAGCAGCACCGGGGACAGGGAAACAGAAAAACTGTTTTTT
.,few,14,TRBV20-1,TRBJ2-3,CKTGRGPPLDTQYF,TGCAAGACGGGGCGGGGGCCCCCCCTGGATACGCAGTATTTT
.,.,11,TRBV20-1,TRBJ1-1,CSGEVNTEAFF,TGCAGTGGGGAAGTCAACACTGAAGCTTTCTTT
TRBD1,.,16,TRBV15,TRBJ2-3,CATSSGTGASTDTQYF,TGTGCCACCAGCAGCGGGACAGGAGCTAGCACAGATACGCAGTATTTT
TRBD2,.,18,TRBV25-1,TRBJ2-2,CASSELGYSGRSTGELFF,TGTGCCAGCAGTGAATTGGGATATAGCGGGAGGTCCACCGGGGAGCTGTTTTTT
TRBD2,.,14,TRBV7-2,TRBJ2-5,CASSQSGSGETQYF,TGTGCCAGCAGCCAAAGCGGGAGTGGAGAGACCCAGTACTTC
.,.,16,TRBV9,TRBJ2-1,CASSVDLLPRGNEQFF,TGTGCCAGCAGCGTGGATCTGCTCCCGCGCGGCAATGAGCAGTTCTTC
TRBD1,.,15,TRBV7-2,TRBJ2-7,CASSLAGGTLYEQYF,TGTGCCAGCAGCTTAGCAGGGGGCACACTCTACGAGCAGTACTTC
.,few,14,TRBV5-1,TRBJ2-1,CASSLSVSTLEQFF,TGCGCCAGCAGCTTGAGTGTCTCCACGCTCGAGCAGTTCTTC
.,few,17,TRBV20-1,TRBJ2-2,CSARHTSGTVNTGELFF,TGCAGTGCTAGACACACTTCAGGGACGGTGAACACCGGGGAGCTGTTTTTT
.,few,13,TRBV5-1,TRBJ1-1,CASRPGVNTEAFF,TGCGCCAGCAGACCAGGGGTGAACACTGAAGCTTTCTTT
.,.,16,TRBV10-3,TRBJ2-5,CAIRQNLQGNQETQYF,TGTGCCATCAGGCAGAACCTACAGGGAAACCAAGAGACCCAGTACTTC
.,few,14,TRBV7-9,TRBJ2-5,CASSLSRREETQYF,TGTGCCAGCAGCTTATCGAGGCGGGAAGAGACCCAGTACTTC
.,.,14,TRBV7-9,TRBJ2-2,CASSPPGGPGELFF,TGTGCCAGCAGCCCCCCGGGCGGACCCGGGGAGCTGTTTTTT
TRBD2,.,15,TRBV5-1,TRBJ2-1,CASSFQRGLSNEQFF,TGCGCCAGCAGCTTTCAGCGGGGGCTCTCCAATGAGCAGTTCTTC
TRBD2,.,16,TRBV7-8,TRBJ2-1,CASSLLAGGGYNEQFF,TGTGCCAGCAGCTTACTAGCGGGGGGAGGATACAATGAGCAGTTCTTC
.,many,14,TRBV20-1,TRBJ1-2,CSARDRSSFYGYTF,TGCAGTGCTAGAGATCGGAGCAGCTTCTATGGCTACACCTTC
.,few,18,TRBV24-1,TRBJ2-2,CATSDSFGDQGSTGELFF,TGTGCCACCAGTGACTCCTTCGGGGATCAAGGTTCCACCGGGGAGCTGTTTTTT
.,few,14,TRBV6-4,TRBJ1-5,CASSPGDEDQPQHF,TGTGCCAGCAGCCCAGGGGACGAGGATCAGCCCCAGCATTTT
TRBD2,.,17,TRBV7-2,TRBJ2-5,CASSLGTAGGPRETQYF,TGTGCCAGCAGCTTGGGAACGGCGGGGGGGCCTCGAGAGACCCAGTACTTC
TRBD2,many,14,TRBV12-3/TRBV12-4,TRBJ2-1,CASSLTSGYNEQFF,TGTGCCAGCAGTTTGACTAGCGGTTACAATGAGCAGTTCTTC
TRBD1,few,19,TRBV3-1,TRBJ2-2,CASSQSTGTGGPNTGELFF,TGTGCCAGCAGCCAATCAACCGGGACAGGGGGCCCGAACACCGGGGAGCTGTTTTTT
.,.,14,TRBV18,TRBJ2-3,CASSRRHETDTQYF,TGTGCCAGCTCACGGAGACATGAGACAGATACGCAGTATTTT